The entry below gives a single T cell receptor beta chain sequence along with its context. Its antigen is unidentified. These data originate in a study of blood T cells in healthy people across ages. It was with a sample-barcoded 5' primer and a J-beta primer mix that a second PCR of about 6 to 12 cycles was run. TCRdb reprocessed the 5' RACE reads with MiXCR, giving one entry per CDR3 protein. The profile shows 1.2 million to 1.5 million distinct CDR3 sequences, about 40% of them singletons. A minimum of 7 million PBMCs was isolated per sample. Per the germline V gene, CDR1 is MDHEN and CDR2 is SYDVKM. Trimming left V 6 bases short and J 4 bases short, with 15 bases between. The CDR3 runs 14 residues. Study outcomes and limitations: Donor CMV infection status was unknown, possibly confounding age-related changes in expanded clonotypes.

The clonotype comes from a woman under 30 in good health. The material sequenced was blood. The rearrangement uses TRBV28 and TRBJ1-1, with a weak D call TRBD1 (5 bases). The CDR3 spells CASSLSGYGTEAFF. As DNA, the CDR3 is TGTGCCAGCAGCCTATCAGGGTACGGCACTGAAGCTTTCTTT.